The rows below give T cell receptor beta chains drawn from one sample of a study of cytomegalovirus exposure and HLA in healthy donors. Profiled with immunoSEQ multiplex PCR; TCRdb holds only in-frame clones, not every one. The sample consists of under 150,000 clones, around nine tenths of them appearing once. The sample comprised PBMCs. The receptors here all came from a woman aged 18 to 35 in good health and CMV-seropositive. Both conserved end residues are part of each CDR3. A D gene is named only where the DNA matches it firmly. Only some rows state a clone size, as once, few, many or a class for expanded clones.

CDR3: CASSRDSQAEAFF
DNA: TGTGCCAGCAGCCGGGACAGTCAGGCTGAAGCTTTCTTT
size: .
J: TRBJ1-1
V: TRBV7-9
D: TRBD1

CDR3: CASSPGGERYYGYTF
DNA: TGTGCCAGCAGCCCAGGGGGCGAGAGGTACTATGGCTACACCTTC
size: .
J: TRBJ1-2
V: TRBV5-8
D: TRBD1

CDR3: CASSLKGDTEAFF
DNA: TGTGCCAGCAGTTTGAAGGGGGACACTGAAGCTTTCTTT
size: .
J: TRBJ1-1
V: TRBV27
D: .

CDR3: CASSGAGTGLPFF
DNA: TGTGCCAGCAGCGGGGCGGGGACAGGCCTACCCTTTTTC
size: .
J: TRBJ1-2
V: TRBV9
D: TRBD1

CDR3: CASSEQDGYEKLFF
DNA: TGTGCCAGCAGTGAACAGGATGGGTACGAAAAACTGTTTTTT
size: once
J: TRBJ1-4
V: TRBV6-1
D: .

CDR3: CASSLGPVGESGELFF
DNA: TGTGCCAGCAGCTTGGGGCCAGTAGGAGAGTCCGGGGAGCTGTTTTTT
size: .
J: TRBJ2-2
V: TRBV5-6
D: .

CDR3: CASSYATGNTEAFF
DNA: TGTGCCAGCAGTTACGCCACAGGGAACACTGAAGCTTTCTTT
size: .
J: TRBJ1-1
V: TRBV6-5
D: .

CDR3: CASRDRGIRETQYF
DNA: TGTGCCAGCAGGGACAGGGGAATTCGAGAGACCCAGTACTTC
size: .
J: TRBJ2-5
V: TRBV6-1
D: TRBD1

CDR3: CASSLAGGVGGQFF
DNA: TGCGCCAGCAGCTTGGCCGGAGGGGTAGGAGGGCAGTTCTTC
size: .
J: TRBJ2-1
V: TRBV5-1
D: .

CDR3: CASSVSGTGDSPLHF
DNA: TGTGCCAGCTCAGTATCCGGGACAGGGGATTCACCCCTCCACTTT
size: .
J: TRBJ1-6
V: TRBV18
D: TRBD1

CDR3: CASSERSSGDEQFF
DNA: TGTGCCAGCAGTGAACGGAGTAGCGGAGATGAGCAGTTCTTC
size: .
J: TRBJ2-1
V: TRBV6-1
D: .

CDR3: CSARDNYRVQETQYF
DNA: TGCAGCGCCCGAGATAATTACAGGGTCCAAGAGACCCAGTACTTC
size: .
J: TRBJ2-5
V: TRBV29-1
D: .

CDR3: CASSMTGGDTEAFF
DNA: TGCGCCAGCAGCATGACAGGGGGAGATACTGAAGCTTTCTTT
size: .
J: TRBJ1-1
V: TRBV5-1
D: TRBD1

CDR3: CASSATNNQPQHF
DNA: TGTGCCAGCAGCGCCACAAACAATCAGCCCCAGCATTTT
size: .
J: TRBJ1-5
V: TRBV9
D: .

CDR3: CASSDPGQGSLSDTQYF
DNA: TGTGCCAGCAGTGATCCGGGACAGGGTTCCTTATCAGATACGCAGTATTTT
size: .
J: TRBJ2-3
V: TRBV27
D: TRBD1

CDR3: CASSYPLISGGYTF
DNA: TGTGCCAGCAGCTACCCGCTCATTTCAGGGGGCTACACCTTC
size: .
J: TRBJ1-2
V: TRBV7-9
D: .

CDR3: CASSLKGAAVGELFF
DNA: TGCGCCAGCAGCTTGAAGGGGGCTGCTGTCGGGGAGCTGTTTTTT
size: .
J: TRBJ2-2
V: TRBV5-1
D: TRBD1

CDR3: CAFFRGLSSYGYTF
DNA: TGTGCCTTCTTCAGGGGGCTAAGTAGCTATGGCTACACCTTC
size: .
J: TRBJ1-2
V: TRBV30
D: TRBD1

CDR3: CASSLLDSLYGYTF
DNA: TGTGCCAGCAGCTTACTCGACAGCCTCTATGGCTACACCTTC
size: once
J: TRBJ1-2
V: TRBV7-8
D: .

CDR3: CSATPGQVAFF
DNA: TGCAGTGCTACCCCGGGACAGGTGGCTTTCTTT
size: .
J: TRBJ1-1
V: TRBV20-1
D: TRBD1

CDR3: CATSGASGFREQYF
DNA: TGTGCCACATCTGGGGCTAGCGGGTTCAGAGAGCAGTACTTC
size: .
J: TRBJ2-7
V: TRBV6-5
D: TRBD2

CDR3: CASTIGGEQYF
DNA: TGTGCCAGCACCATTGGCGGAGAGCAGTACTTC
size: .
J: TRBJ2-7
V: TRBV7-9
D: .

CDR3: CASSFRRLYGYTF
DNA: TGTGCCAGCAGCTTCCGCAGGCTCTATGGCTACACCTTC
size: .
J: TRBJ1-2
V: TRBV5-6
D: .

CDR3: CASSQRSSYEQYF
DNA: TGTGCCAGCAGCCAACGGAGCTCCTACGAGCAGTACTTC
size: .
J: TRBJ2-7
V: TRBV7-2
D: .

CDR3: CASSLAVRGQGEQYF
DNA: TGTGCCAGCAGCTTAGCGGTCAGGGGGCAGGGTGAGCAGTACTTC
size: .
J: TRBJ2-7
V: TRBV7-9
D: TRBD1

CDR3: CATGTGVAEAFF
DNA: TGTGCCACCGGGACAGGGGTAGCTGAAGCTTTCTTT
size: .
J: TRBJ1-1
V: TRBV19
D: TRBD1

CDR3: CASSPNGADQPQHF
DNA: TGTGCCAGCAGCCCTAATGGAGCAGATCAGCCCCAGCATTTT
size: .
J: TRBJ1-5
V: TRBV7-8
D: .

CDR3: CASSLLGSGIARGGYTF
DNA: TGTGCCAGCAGCCTGCTGGGCTCCGGAATCGCCAGGGGTGGCTACACCTTC
size: once
J: TRBJ1-2
V: TRBV5-4
D: .

CDR3: CASSLNRAYEQYF
DNA: TGTGCCAGCAGTTTAAACAGAGCCTACGAGCAGTACTTC
size: once
J: TRBJ2-7
V: TRBV27
D: .

CDR3: CASSSWTGYPYEQYF
DNA: TGTGCCAGCAGCTCGTGGACAGGTTACCCCTACGAGCAGTACTTC
size: .
J: TRBJ2-7
V: TRBV7-2
D: TRBD1

CDR3: CASGQGGNYGYTF
DNA: TGCGCCAGCGGACAGGGGGGTAACTATGGCTACACCTTC
size: .
J: TRBJ1-2
V: TRBV5-1
D: TRBD1

CDR3: CASGGTETSGSWGSYEQYF
DNA: TGTGCCAGCGGCGGGACAGAGACTAGCGGGAGTTGGGGTTCCTACGAGCAGTACTTC
size: .
J: TRBJ2-7
V: TRBV11-2
D: TRBD2

CDR3: CASNTGTEFLGYTF
DNA: TGTGCCAGCAACACCGGGACAGAGTTCCTAGGCTACACCTTC
size: .
J: TRBJ1-2
V: TRBV5-4
D: TRBD1

CDR3: CASSYSAVLAGEQFF
DNA: TGTGCCAGCAGTTACTCTGCGGTGCTTGCCGGTGAGCAGTTCTTC
size: .
J: TRBJ2-1
V: TRBV6-5
D: .

CDR3: CASSWERQGENGYTF
DNA: TGTGCCAGCAGCTGGGAGCGCCAGGGGGAAAATGGCTACACCTTC
size: .
J: TRBJ1-2
V: TRBV7-9
D: TRBD1

CDR3: CASTTAGLTWNTEAFF
DNA: TGTGCCAGTACCACAGCTGGATTGACCTGGAACACTGAAGCTTTCTTT
size: .
J: TRBJ1-1
V: TRBV19
D: .